The 23 T cell receptor beta chains given below trace back to one sample, sequenced in a study of blood T cell repertoires in COVID-19. The protocol was immunoSEQ multiplex PCR, while the TCRdb copy is restricted to in-frame clones and leaves out a portion. The sample lists 85,000 to 100,000 clones; about 90% were seen once. Sequenced: peripheral blood. The source is a man over 45 with COVID-19, enrolled during active disease.

This chain connects TRBV5-1 to TRBJ2-7; 7 positions agree with TRBD1. The CDR3 contains 16 residues. After removal of 0 bases from V and 1 base from J, the junction contained 7 bases not matched to a gene. Per germline, CDR1 SGHRS and CDR2 YFSETQ. Here the CDR3 DNA reads TGCGCCAGCAGCTTGGCCGACAGGGCCCAATCCTACGAGCAGTACTTC. Protein: CASSLADRAQSYEQYF.

This rearrangement joins TRBV7-2 to TRBJ2-7; 8 bases are shared with TRBD2. The CDR3 extends over 16 amino acids. The V segment lost 2 bases and the J segment 7 bases; nucleotides outside the gene matches: 13. CDR1 and CDR2 from the germline V gene are SGHTA and FQGNSA. CDR3 nucleotides: TGTGCCAGCAGCTTAAGGGCGGGGGGAAGCCCGGGGGAGCAGTACTTC. This sequence encodes CASSLRAGGSPGEQYF.

The chain recombines TRBV19 with TRBJ2-6; 10 bases align to TRBD1. Per the germline V gene, CDR1 is LNHDA and CDR2 is SQIVND (reference sequence). Trimming at V came to 3 bases and at J to 4 bases, leaving 9 bases not matched to a gene. The CDR3 loop spans 18 amino acids. Here the CDR3 DNA reads TGTGCCAGTAGTATCGGGACAGGGGTTTCCTCCGGGGCCAACGTCCTGACTTTC. It specifies CASSIGTGVSSGANVLTF.

The CDR3 nucleotides read TGTGCCAGCAGTCCCGTCGGAGGTGAAGCTTTCTTT. This sequence encodes CASSPVGGEAFF. The rearrangement links TRBV27 to TRBJ1-1; D is undetermined. Per germline, CDR1 MNHEY and CDR2 SMNVEV (reference sequence). This CDR3 has 12 amino acids. Trimming took off 5 bases at V and 7 bases at J, with 11 bases between the two ends.

The chain has TRBV5-1 and TRBJ2-2, with D maybe TRBD1 (6 bases). The length of the CDR3 is 15 residues. Germline CDR1 reads SGHRS; CDR2 reads YFSETQ. V gave up 6 bases and J gave up 3 bases, with 15 bases separating them. CDR3 bases: TGCGCCAGCACCCCGGGACACTTTTACACCGGGGAGCTGTTTTTT. This codes for CASTPGHFYTGELFF.

This chain connects TRBV5-4 to TRBJ2-3; 9 bases match TRBD2. Losses at the gene ends were 0 bases for V and 6 bases for J; bases not matched to a gene: 11. Germline V lookup: CDR1 SGHNT, CDR2 YYREEE (reference sequence). CDR3 length: 17 residues. CDR3 coding DNA: TGTGCCAGCAGCTTGGAGTTCTCGGGCGGGGGGGTTGATACGCAGTATTTT. Translation gives CASSLEFSGGGVDTQYF.

This clone was recorded a few times. The V call is TRBV7-6, the J call TRBJ1-6; D is possibly TRBD1 (5 bases). V gave up 1 base and J gave up 3 bases, with 10 bases separating them. The germline V gene encodes CDR1 SGHVS and CDR2 FNYEAQ. The CDR3 covers 16 residues. CDR3 sequence: CASSLGGTYYNSPLHF. CDR3 DNA sequence: TGTGCCAGCAGCTTAGGCGGGACTTACTATAATTCACCCCTCCACTTT.

The chain employs TRBV2 and TRBJ2-5; D perhaps matches TRBD2 (6 bases). Germline V gene lookup returns CDR1 SNHLY and CDR2 FYNNEI. The CDR3 contains 13 residues. The CDR3 here is CASGQNLQETQYF. The CDR3 region has the DNA TGTGCGAGCGGGCAGAACCTTCAAGAGACCCAGTACTTC.

This chain joins TRBV29-1 and TRBJ1-6, with 7 bases that match TRBD1. Unmatched junction bases numbered 8, after V lost 6 bases and J lost 9 bases. This CDR3 is 13 amino acids long. Germline V lookup: CDR1 SQVTM, CDR2 ANQGSEA. The CDR3 reads CSVRDRNSSPLHF. In nucleotides, the CDR3 is TGCAGCGTCCGGGACAGAAATAGTTCACCCCTCCACTTT.

V usage is TRBV6-5 and J usage is TRBJ1-5; tentatively, D is TRBD1 (5 bases). Deletions cut 6 bases from V and 4 bases from J, with 10 bases between. Germline V CDR1 and CDR2: MNHEY, SVGAGI. The CDR3 spans 13 residues. This CDR3 reads CASRDSFNQPQHF. The CDR3 nucleotides read TGTGCCAGCAGAGACAGCTTTAATCAGCCCCAGCATTTT.

V gene TRBV3-1 (or the pseudogene TRBV3-2) combines with J gene TRBJ2-7; a possible D gene is TRBD1 (6 bases). V shed 3 bases and J shed 4 bases, with 13 bases lying between them. This CDR3 contains 14 residues. Germline V gives CDR1 LGHDT, CDR2 YNNKEL (reference sequence). The CDR3 loop reads CASSHEQGLYEQYF. The CDR3 region has the DNA TGTGCCAGCAGCCATGAACAGGGTCTATACGAGCAGTACTTC.

This chain connects TRBV5-1 to TRBJ2-7, with 7 bases fitting TRBD1. The CDR3 consists of 13 residues. Germline loops: CDR1 SGHRS, CDR2 YFSETQ. Trimming removed 4 bases from V and 4 bases from J; junction bases left unmatched: 5. The CDR3 DNA reads TGCGCCAGCAGCCATCCGGGACAGTACGAGCAGTACTTC. This gives the protein CASSHPGQYEQYF.

This chain links TRBV5-4 with TRBJ1-3; 7 bases agree with TRBD1. The ends lost 4 bases at V and 0 bases at J; junction bases unmatched: 7. The germline V gene encodes CDR1 SGHNT and CDR2 YYREEE (reference sequence). CDR3 length equals 16 residues. CDR3 bases: TGTGCCAGCAGCAGAGGACAGGAAGTCTCTGGAAACACCATATATTTT. It encodes CASSRGQEVSGNTIYF.

The gene calls are TRBV30 and TRBJ1-2; TRBD1 matches 10 bases. The CDR3 is 13 amino acids. The trim removed 5 bases at V and 4 bases at J, leaving 4 bases unmatched. Germline CDR1 GTSNPN, CDR2 SVGIG (reference sequence). DNA for the CDR3: TGTGCCTGGGACAGGGGGCTGGGCTATGGCTACACCTTC. Its translation: CAWDRGLGYGYTF.

V and J are TRBV14 and TRBJ1-1; D gene unclear. V was cut by 3 bases and J by 0 bases, with 26 bases left in between. The CDR3 consists of 20 residues. Per germline, CDR1 SGHDN and CDR2 FVKESK. The CDR3 coding sequence is TGTGCCAGCAGCCAGAGGGCCCTACTGGCAGGCGCGTTTATGAACACTGAAGCTTTCTTT. It specifies CASSQRALLAGAFMNTEAFF.

The chain links TRBV4-3 to TRBJ1-6; 8 positions match TRBD1. After removal of 0 bases from V and 9 bases from J, the junction contained 7 bases not matched to a gene. Germline V gene data show CDR1 as LGHNA and CDR2 as YSLEER. The CDR3 is 16 residues long. CDR3 coding DNA: TGCGCCAGCAGCCAAGATACAGGGGGAGTAACTTCACCCCTCCACTTT. Protein: CASSQDTGGVTSPLHF.

V is TRBV30 and J is TRBJ2-7; D is perhaps TRBD1 (5 bases). Trimming pared 2 bases from V and 3 bases from J, leaving 11 bases between. The CDR3 is made up of 13 amino acids. Per germline, CDR1 GTSNPN and CDR2 SVGIG (reference sequence). The CDR3 DNA is TGTGCCTGGAGTAGGCAGGGCCTCTACGAGCAGTACTTC. This encodes CAWSRQGLYEQYF.

This clone was observed once. The chain links TRBV15 to TRBJ2-5, with D tentatively TRBD1 (6 bases). The germline V gene encodes CDR1 LNHNV and CDR2 YYDKDF (reference sequence). V shed 2 bases and J shed 5 bases, with 9 bases lying between them. The CDR3 is 13 residues long. The CDR3 DNA reads TGTGCCACCAGCAGAAACAGGGAGGAGACCCAGTACTTC. Translating it yields CATSRNREETQYF.

In DNA form, the CDR3 reads TGTGCCAGCAGCTTAGGATCGGGGGGATTTCTGGGTGGCTACACCTTC. Translation: CASSLGSGGFLGGYTF. The chain employs TRBV7-2 and TRBJ1-2; tentatively, D is TRBD1 (5 bases). The V gene lost 1 base and the J gene lost 7 bases, with 19 bases spanning the gap. CDR1 and CDR2 (germline): SGHTA, FQGNSA. This CDR3 is built from 16 residues.

The rearrangement links TRBV3-1 (or the pseudogene TRBV3-2) to TRBJ1-1; TRBD1 might be the D (5 bases). CDR3 length equals 13 residues. V was shortened by 1 base and J by 10 bases, with 13 bases between the two germline ends. Germline V gene data show CDR1 as LGHDT and CDR2 as YNNKEL (reference sequence). This CDR3 is CASSQARVARAFF. The DNA of the CDR3 is TGTGCCAGCAGCCAAGCCAGGGTGGCACGAGCTTTCTTT.

The CDR3 DNA reads TGCGCCAGCAGCTTAAGGGGGGGCGGTTCCGACGAGCAGTACTTC. Translating gives CASSLRGGGSDEQYF. V usage is TRBV5-1 and J usage is TRBJ2-7; tentative D call: TRBD2 (7 bases). V was shortened by 2 bases and J by 5 bases, with 17 bases between the two germline ends. There are 15 residues in the CDR3. Germline V CDR1 and CDR2: SGHRS, YFSETQ.

J is TRBJ1-2 and V is TRBV29-1; D not certain. Germline V lookup: CDR1 SQVTM, CDR2 ANQGSEA. The CDR3 is made up of 12 amino acids. V shed 5 bases and J shed 4 bases, with 11 bases lying between them. CDR3 DNA sequence: TGCAGCGTTAGAGACGAGGCCTATGGCTACACCTTC. Translated: CSVRDEAYGYTF.

This chain joins TRBV30 and TRBJ1-5; D perhaps matches TRBD1 (5 bases). Per germline, CDR1 GTSNPN and CDR2 SVGIG (reference sequence). The CDR3 has 12 residues. V shed 3 bases and J shed 3 bases, with 6 bases lying between them. The CDR3: CAWRTDNQPQHF. The CDR3 coding sequence is TGTGCCTGGAGGACAGACAATCAGCCCCAGCATTTT.